The subject of this entry is one T cell receptor beta chain. This entry comes from a study of T cell responses to AZD1222 COVID-19 vaccine. Profiling relied on immunoSEQ multiplex PCR, and the TCRdb table lists in-frame clones only, not all of them. The sample records 150,000 to 180,000 clones, approximately 87% being singletons. The CDR3 contains 13 residues. The V gene's germline CDR1 is LNHDA and CDR2 SQIVND (reference sequence). Trimming shortened V by 5 bases and J by 5 bases, and 12 bases separated the two germline ends. This specimen consisted of peripheral blood, obtained on day 0 of MenACWY control vaccination. The clonotype originates from an adult in good health. The rearrangement links TRBV19 to TRBJ1-2; D may be TRBD1 (5 bases). As DNA, the CDR3 is TGTGCCAGTAGTGGCAGGGTATTTTATGGCTACACCTTC. Translation gives CASSGRVFYGYTF.